This T cell receptor beta chain was sequenced during a study of vaccination and CD4 T cells after COVID-19. Whole-study context: Convalescents were six males and four females, two of them Hispanic. Investigators drew the post-COVID samples a median roughly 99 days after diagnosis, with a range of 35 to 161.

Germline CDR1 DFQATT, CDR2 SNEGSKA (reference sequence). The CDR3 is 11 amino acids. The germline V and J ends were trimmed by 4 bases and 9 bases, with 12 bases remaining between them. This clonotype was detected a few times. No antigen is known for it. The Oncomine TCR Beta short-read assay was applied to DNA of cultured CD4+ T cells. TCRdb itself ran the PCR reads through MiXCR, one entry per CDR3 protein. The table lists over 10,000 distinct CDR3 sequences, around 50% of them singletons, with 15% to 19% in the top ten. Treatment here: approximately 11-day PBMC culture with coronavirus spike peptide pools or control peptides (ViraFEST assay). The medium had half its volume replaced with fresh IL-2 medium on days 3 and 7.

This clonotype was obtained from a human donor who had recovered from COVID-19. This rearrangement joins TRBV20-1 to TRBJ1-1, with D perhaps TRBD1 (5 bases). The sequencing input was CD4+ T cells from blood, cultured in vitro. CDR3 region: CSATGQAQAFF. The CDR3 nucleotides are TGCAGTGCTACAGGACAAGCCCAAGCTTTCTTT.